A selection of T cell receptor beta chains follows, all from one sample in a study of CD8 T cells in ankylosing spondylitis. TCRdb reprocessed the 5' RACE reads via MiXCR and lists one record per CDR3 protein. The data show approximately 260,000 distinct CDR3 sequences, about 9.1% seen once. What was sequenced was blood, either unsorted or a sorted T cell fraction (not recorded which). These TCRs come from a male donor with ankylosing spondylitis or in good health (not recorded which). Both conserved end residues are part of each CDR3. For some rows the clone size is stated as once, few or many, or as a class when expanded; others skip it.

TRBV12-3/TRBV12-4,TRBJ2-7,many,CASSYAGGNYEQYF
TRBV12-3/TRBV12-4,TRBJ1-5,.,CASSKGQNQPQHF
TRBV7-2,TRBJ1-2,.,CASSFTGGGYGYTF
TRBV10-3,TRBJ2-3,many,CAISTQTVPTQYF
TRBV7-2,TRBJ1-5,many,CASSSNAGQPQHF
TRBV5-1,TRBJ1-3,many,CASSPREGSGNTIYF
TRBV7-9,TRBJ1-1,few,CASSAPGTGNTEAFF
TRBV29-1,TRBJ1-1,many,CSVDRQGTAFF
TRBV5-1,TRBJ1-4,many,CASSTRGGKGEKLFF
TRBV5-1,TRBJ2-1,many,CASSLAWQGAGNEQFF
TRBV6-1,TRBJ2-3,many,CASSPQGRADTQYF
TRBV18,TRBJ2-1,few,CASSPSVRGQDEQFF
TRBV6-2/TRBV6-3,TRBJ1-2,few,CASSYRRQANYGYTF
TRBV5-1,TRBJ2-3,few,CASSAGLATDTQYF
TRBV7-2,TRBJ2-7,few,CASSLATGGRRGREQYF
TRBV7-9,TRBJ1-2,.,CASSDNRDSVGGYTF
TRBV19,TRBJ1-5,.,CASSPEGQVRQPQHF
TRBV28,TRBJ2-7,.,CASSRYREQYF
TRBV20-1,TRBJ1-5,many,CSARADENQPQHF
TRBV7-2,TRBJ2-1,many,CASSLGGAGVQFF
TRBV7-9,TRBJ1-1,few,CASSSPPGPYSMDTEAFF
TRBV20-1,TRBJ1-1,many,CSAKGTGSMNTEAFF
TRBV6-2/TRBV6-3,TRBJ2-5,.,CASSYPGGSQTQYF
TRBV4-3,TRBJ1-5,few,CASSQVFTGPQPQHF